One sample yielded the 7 T cell receptor beta chains listed below, sequenced in a study of shared clonotypes between healthy human individuals. Profiled with immunoSEQ multiplex PCR; TCRdb holds only in-frame clones, not every one. The sample lists approximately 1.1 million clones, about four fifths occurring once. Sequencing was done on a sample of memory CD4+ T cells from PBMCs. This sample's subset: CD45RA-negative fraction. The receptors were sampled from a man aged 18-30 years in good health. Some clones in this sample may be carry-over from other donors' samples.

The rearrangement uses TRBV28 and TRBJ2-7; 8 bases are a match to TRBD2. Germline CDR1 reads MDHEN; CDR2 reads SYDVKM. J was trimmed by 5 bases and V by 5 bases; bases with no gene match: 8. CDR3 length equals 14 residues. The CDR3 sequence is CASSIAGRFDEQYF. CDR3 coding DNA: TGTGCCAGCAGTATAGCGGGACGGTTCGACGAGCAGTACTTC. Full variable domain (remainder filled in from reference TRBV28 and TRBJ2-7): DVKVTQSSRYLVKRTGEKVFLECVQDMDHENMFWYRQDPGLGLRLIYFSYDVKMKEKGDIPEGYSVSREKKERFSLILESASTNQTSMYLCASSIAGRFDEQYFGPGTRLTVT.

The chain links TRBV11-2 to TRBJ2-3, with TRBD2 matching 13 bases. The CDR3 contains 17 residues. CDR1 and CDR2 from the germline V gene are SGHAT and FQNNGV. Trimming at V came to 5 bases and at J to 4 bases, leaving 9 bases not matched to a gene. CDR3 sequence: CASSRRGLAGVADTQYF. CDR3 coding DNA: TGTGCCAGCAGCCGCCGAGGACTAGCGGGAGTAGCAGATACGCAGTATTTT. The full variable domain, rest sourced from reference TRBV11-2 and TRBJ2-3, is EAGVAQSPRYKIIEKRQSVAFWCNPISGHATLYWYQQILGQGPKLLIQFQNNGVVDDSQLPKDRFSAERLKGVDSTLKIQPAKLEDSAVYLCASSRRGLAGVADTQYFGPGTRLTVL.

This chain uses TRBV11-1 with TRBJ2-1; TRBD2 agrees at 8 bases. The CDR3 is made up of 15 amino acids. The V gene end was trimmed by 0 bases and the J gene end by 3 bases; junction bases not matched to a gene: 1. Germline V CDR1 and CDR2: SGHAT, FQDESV (reference sequence). The CDR3 protein is CASSLATSDYNEQFF. In DNA form, the CDR3 reads TGTGCCAGCAGCTTAGCGACTAGCGACTACAATGAGCAGTTCTTC.

The genes are TRBV5-1 and TRBJ2-1, with a tentative D call TRBD2 (5 bases). V dropped 4 bases and J dropped 8 bases, with 19 bases sitting between them. The germline V gene encodes CDR1 SGHRS and CDR2 YFSETQ. The CDR3 contains 15 residues. CDR3 coding DNA: TGCGCCAGCAGCCCCCAATCAGCGGCGGCGGATGAGCAGTTCTTC. Translation gives CASSPQSAAADEQFF.

V is TRBV5-6 and J is TRBJ2-7; D is perhaps TRBD1 or TRBD2 (5 bases each). Germline V gene sequence: CDR1 SGHDT, CDR2 YYEEEE. V lost 0 bases and J 0 bases, leaving 16 bases between the germline ends. The CDR3 has 17 residues. The CDR3 spells CASSLEGSWRSSYEQYF. The CDR3 DNA is TGTGCCAGCAGCTTGGAGGGGAGCTGGAGGAGCTCCTACGAGCAGTACTTC.

V is TRBV29-1 and J is TRBJ1-2; D might be TRBD1 (5 bases). This CDR3 has 13 residues. Trimming took off 3 bases at V and 1 base at J, with 9 bases between the two ends. CDR1 and CDR2 (germline): SQVTM, ANQGSEA. The CDR3 coding sequence is TGCAGCGTTGAGCACGACAGTAACTATGGCTACACCTTC. Translation: CSVEHDSNYGYTF.

The chain recombines TRBV10-3 with TRBJ1-3; 10 bases match TRBD1. V was pared by 4 bases and J by 0 bases, with 6 bases of the junction left unmatched. The CDR3 length is 17 residues. Germline loops: CDR1 ENHRY, CDR2 SYGVKD. The CDR3 loop is CAISGGTGDPSGNTIYF. CDR3 DNA sequence: TGTGCCATCAGTGGCGGGACAGGGGATCCCTCTGGAAACACCATATATTTT.